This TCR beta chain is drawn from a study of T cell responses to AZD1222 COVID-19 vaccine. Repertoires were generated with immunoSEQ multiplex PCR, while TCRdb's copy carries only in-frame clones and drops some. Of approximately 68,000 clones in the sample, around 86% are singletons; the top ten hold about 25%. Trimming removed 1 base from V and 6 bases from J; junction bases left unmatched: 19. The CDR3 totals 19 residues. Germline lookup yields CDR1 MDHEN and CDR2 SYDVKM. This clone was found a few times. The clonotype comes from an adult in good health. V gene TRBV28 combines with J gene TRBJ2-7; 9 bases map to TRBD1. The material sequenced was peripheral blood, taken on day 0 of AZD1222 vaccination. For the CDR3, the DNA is TGTGCCAGCAGTTTATACATATCGTCAACAGGGGGCAGGGTAGCCGAGCAGTACTTC. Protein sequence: CASSLYISSTGGRVAEQYF.